Sequencing of this T cell receptor (beta chain) was carried out in a study of breast tumors, draining lymph nodes, adjacent tissues. Each CDR3 protein is one row after TCRdb ran MiXCR on the multiplex PCR reads. The data show over 150,000 distinct CDR3 sequences, 30% to 35% seen once. The lymph nodes were axillary draining lymph nodes from breast cancer patients. This clonotype was seen ten or more times. With V trimmed by 10 bases and J by 9 bases, 10 bases remained unmatched. The CDR3 is 14 amino acids. Per the germline V gene, CDR1 is ENHRY and CDR2 is SYGVKD. The sample was axillary lymph node tissue. The clonotype was recovered from a female donor with breast cancer. Some clones in this sample may be carry-over from other donors' samples. This chain joins TRBV10-3 and TRBJ2-1, with TRBD2 identical over 12 bases. CDR3 protein: CATKTSGSEAEQFF. The CDR3 region has the DNA TGTGCCACCAAGACTAGCGGGAGCGAGGCTGAGCAGTTCTTC.